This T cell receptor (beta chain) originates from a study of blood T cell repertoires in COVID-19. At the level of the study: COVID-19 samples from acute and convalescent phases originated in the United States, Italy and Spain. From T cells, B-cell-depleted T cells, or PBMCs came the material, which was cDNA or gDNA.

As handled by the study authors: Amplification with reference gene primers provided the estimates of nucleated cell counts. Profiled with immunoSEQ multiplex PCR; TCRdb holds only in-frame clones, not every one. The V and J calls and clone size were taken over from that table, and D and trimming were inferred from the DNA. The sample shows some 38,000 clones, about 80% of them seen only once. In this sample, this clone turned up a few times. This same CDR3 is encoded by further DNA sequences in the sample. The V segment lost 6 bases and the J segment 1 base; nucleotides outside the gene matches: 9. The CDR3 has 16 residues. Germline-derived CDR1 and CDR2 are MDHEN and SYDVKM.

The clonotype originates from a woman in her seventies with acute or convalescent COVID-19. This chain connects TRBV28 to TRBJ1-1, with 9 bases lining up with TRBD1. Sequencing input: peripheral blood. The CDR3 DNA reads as TGTGCCAGCAGCCGAACAGGGGGCAGGGGGAACACTGAAGCTTTCTTT. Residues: CASSRTGGRGNTEAFF.